The 2 T cell receptor beta chains below all came from one sample that was sequenced in a study of early T cells in non-severe SARS-CoV-2 infection. TCRdb reprocessed the 5' RACE reads with MiXCR, giving one entry per CDR3 protein. In the table there are roughly 50,000 distinct CDR3 sequences, about 7.6% of which are singletons. The sample in question was whole blood, obtained at baseline. Receptor source: an adult who was a healthcare worker with PCR-confirmed SARS-CoV-2 infection or an uninfected control (not recorded which).

This clonotype was counted a few times. The V and J genes are TRBV18 and TRBJ2-7; 13 bases agree with TRBD2. V shed 3 bases, J shed 7 bases, and the junction held 0 bases outside the gene matches. Per germline, CDR1 KGHSH and CDR2 LQKENI. The CDR3 loop spans 13 amino acids. This chain's CDR3 is CASSPGLAGEQYF. The CDR3 nucleotides read TGTGCCAGCTCACCGGGACTAGCGGGAGAGCAGTACTTC.

This clonotype showed up many times. This chain connects TRBV20-1 to TRBJ2-3; no definite D call. The CDR3 has 11 residues. The germline gives CDR1 DFQATT, CDR2 SNEGSKA (reference sequence). With 3 bases removed from V and 4 bases from J, the gap between germline ends came to 5 bases. The CDR3 sequence is CSASRSDTQYF. The CDR3 DNA reads as TGCAGTGCTAGTAGATCAGATACGCAGTATTTT.